A single sample is the source of the 12 T cell receptor beta chains below, sequenced in a study of cytomegalovirus exposure and HLA in healthy donors. TCRdb's copy holds only in-frame clones and misses some; the assay was immunoSEQ multiplex PCR. The table includes 250,000 to 350,000 clones, just over 85% detected once. Source material: PBMCs. These receptors originate from a woman aged 18 to 35 in good health and CMV-seronegative.

The chain links TRBV4-2 to TRBJ2-7, with 11 nucleotides matching TRBD2. CDR1 and CDR2 from the germline V gene are LGHNA and YNFKEQ. This CDR3 spans 16 amino acids. Trimming cost V 2 bases and J 2 bases; bases outside gene matches: 5. This CDR3 is CASSQIGTSGAYEQYF. Written as DNA, the CDR3 is TGTGCCAGCAGCCAAATTGGGACTAGCGGAGCCTACGAGCAGTACTTC.

The CDR3 spells CASSRRGLDIQYF. The DNA of the CDR3 is TGTGCCAGCAGTCGCAGGGGGTTGGACATTCAGTACTTC. V gene TRBV28 combines with J gene TRBJ2-4; 7 positions match TRBD1. CDR3 length equals 13 residues. Germline trimming cut 5 bases from V and 8 bases from J; bases unmatched to any gene: 6. CDR1 and CDR2 from the germline V gene are MDHEN and SYDVKM.

This clone was counted only a few times. The chain has TRBV7-3 and TRBJ1-1, with D possibly matching TRBD1 (6 bases). V lost 3 bases to trimming and J lost 1 base, with 6 bases between them. Germline CDR1 and CDR2: SGHTA and FQGTGA. The CDR3 has 13 residues. The DNA for the CDR3 is TGTGCCAGCAGCTTGGGACAGAACACTGAAGCTTTCTTT. The encoded protein is CASSLGQNTEAFF.

The chain joins TRBV7-3 to TRBJ2-7; possibly TRBD2 for D (6 bases). The V and J ends lost 2 bases and 0 bases respectively, with 11 bases between them. Germline lookup yields CDR1 SGHTA and CDR2 FQGTGA. The CDR3 is made up of 15 amino acids. CDR3 in amino acids: CASSLRGGNSYEQYF. The CDR3 DNA follows: TGTGCCAGCAGCTTACGCGGCGGGAACTCCTACGAGCAGTACTTC.

The rearrangement uses TRBV5-1 and TRBJ2-1; 8 bases fit TRBD2. The CDR3 length is 16 residues. CDR1 and CDR2 (germline): SGHRS, YFSETQ. V lost 0 bases, J lost 2 bases, and 4 bases stayed unmatched. The CDR3 here is CASSLAPSGPYNEQFF. In DNA, the CDR3 is TGCGCCAGCAGCTTGGCTCCTAGCGGGCCCTACAATGAGCAGTTCTTC.

This rearrangement joins TRBV5-1 to TRBJ1-2, with 9 bases aligning to TRBD1. This CDR3 has 14 amino acids. In germline, CDR1 is SGHRS, CDR2 YFSETQ. J lost 2 bases, V lost 4 bases, and 3 bases had no gene match. The CDR3 here is CASSPTGGNYGYTF. The DNA of the CDR3 is TGCGCCAGCAGCCCAACAGGGGGCAACTATGGCTACACCTTC.

The rearrangement uses TRBV4-1 and TRBJ2-2; tentative D call: TRBD2 (6 bases). Germline V lookup: CDR1 MGHRA, CDR2 YSYEKL. V lost 6 bases to trimming and J lost 5 bases, with 16 bases between them. This CDR3 contains 15 residues. CDR3 in amino acids: CASSFSGPVTGELFF. As DNA, the CDR3 is TGCGCCAGCAGTTTCAGCGGGCCGGTAACCGGGGAGCTGTTTTTT.

CDR3 in amino acids: CATSRAGQGAGETQYF. In DNA, the CDR3 is TGTGCCACCAGCAGGGCGGGACAGGGGGCGGGAGAGACCCAGTACTTC. V usage is TRBV15 and J usage is TRBJ2-5, with 12 nucleotides matching TRBD1. CDR1 and CDR2 from the germline V gene are LNHNV and YYDKDF (reference sequence). V lost 3 bases and J lost 4; bases outside the gene matches: 6. CDR3 length equals 16 residues.

The V gene is TRBV27, the J gene TRBJ2-1; 11 bases line up with TRBD2. From germline, CDR1 is MNHEY and CDR2 SMNVEV (reference sequence). The CDR3 length is 17 residues. V was pared by 2 bases and J by 11 bases, with 14 bases of the junction left unmatched. Here the CDR3 reads CASSLGTSGRLMSKQFF. The DNA for the CDR3 is TGTGCCAGCAGTTTAGGGACTAGCGGACGTTTAATGAGCAAGCAGTTCTTC.

This clone showed up just a few times. The chain has TRBV6-6 and TRBJ2-7; 7 bases agree with TRBD2. Germline lookup yields CDR1 MNHNY and CDR2 SVGAGI (reference sequence). Trimming removed 6 bases from V and 5 bases from J; junction bases left unmatched: 10. This CDR3 comprises 14 residues. The CDR3 is CASSRGLVPNEQYF. The CDR3 coding sequence is TGTGCCAGCAGCCGTGGACTAGTTCCCAACGAGCAGTACTTC.

The chain uses TRBV4-2 and TRBJ2-7; 12 nucleotides align to TRBD2. Germline CDR1 reads LGHNA; CDR2 reads YNFKEQ. The junction had 1 base not matched to a gene; V was cut back by 1 base and J by 0 bases. This CDR3 is 16 amino acids long. The DNA for the CDR3 is TGTGCCAGCAGCCAAGTACTAGCGGGGGGCTCCTACGAGCAGTACTTC. It encodes CASSQVLAGGSYEQYF.

This clone was counted once. This chain links TRBV7-9 with TRBJ2-2; D is undetermined. V was trimmed by 2 bases and J by 1 base, leaving 8 bases between them. This CDR3 contains 15 residues. Germline lookup yields CDR1 SEHNR and CDR2 FQNEAQ (reference sequence). CDR3 amino acids: CASSLNRWNTGELFF. CDR3 DNA sequence: TGTGCCAGCAGCTTAAACAGATGGAACACCGGGGAGCTGTTTTTT. Together with reference TRBV7-9 and TRBJ2-2, the CDR3 gives the full variable domain: DTGVSQNPRHKITKRGQNVTFRCDPISEHNRLYWYRQTLGQGPEFLTYFQNEAQLEKSRLLSDRFSAERPKGSFSTLEIQRTEQGDSAMYLCASSLNRWNTGELFFGEGSRLTVL.